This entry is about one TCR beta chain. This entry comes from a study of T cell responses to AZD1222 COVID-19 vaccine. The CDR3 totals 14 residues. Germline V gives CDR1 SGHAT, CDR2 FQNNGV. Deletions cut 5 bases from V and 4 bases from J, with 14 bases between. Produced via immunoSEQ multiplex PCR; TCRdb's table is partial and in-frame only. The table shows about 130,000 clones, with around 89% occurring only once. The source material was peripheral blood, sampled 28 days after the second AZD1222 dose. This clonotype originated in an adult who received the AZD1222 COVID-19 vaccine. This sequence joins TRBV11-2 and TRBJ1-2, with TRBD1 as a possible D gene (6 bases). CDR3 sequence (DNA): TGTGCCAGCAGCCCGAGACAGGCACCCTATGGCTACACCTTC. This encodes CASSPRQAPYGYTF. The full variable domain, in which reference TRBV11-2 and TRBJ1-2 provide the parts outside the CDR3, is EAGVAQSPRYKIIEKRQSVAFWCNPISGHATLYWYQQILGQGPKLLIQFQNNGVVDDSQLPKDRFSAERLKGVDSTLKIQPAKLEDSAVYLCASSPRQAPYGYTFGSGTRLTVV.